This entry features one TCR beta chain sequence. Its antigen is unidentified. Everyone who donated was a Caucasian adult who lived in Nashville, Tennessee. The CDR3 totals 16 residues. V was pared by 0 bases and J by 0 bases, with 14 bases between. Germline V lookup: CDR1 GTSNPN, CDR2 SVGIG (reference sequence). The data are from a study of shared clonotypes between healthy human individuals. Study findings and constraints: Only a few donors were included, so the genetic and exposure-history diversity represented was limited.

Here immunoSEQ multiplex PCR was the method, and the copy in TCRdb shows in-frame clones only, minus some. The profile shows about 1 million clones, about 75% of them singletons. J is TRBJ1-2 and V is TRBV30; D not resolved. The sequencing sample was made of memory CD4+ T cells sorted from blood. Subset denoted: CD45RA-negative fraction. This receptor was taken from a man between 18 and 35 years old in good health. The CDR3 nucleotides read TGTGCCTGGAGTGTAAGAAGGGCGGGAGCTAACTATGGCTACACCTTC. It specifies CAWSVRRAGANYGYTF.